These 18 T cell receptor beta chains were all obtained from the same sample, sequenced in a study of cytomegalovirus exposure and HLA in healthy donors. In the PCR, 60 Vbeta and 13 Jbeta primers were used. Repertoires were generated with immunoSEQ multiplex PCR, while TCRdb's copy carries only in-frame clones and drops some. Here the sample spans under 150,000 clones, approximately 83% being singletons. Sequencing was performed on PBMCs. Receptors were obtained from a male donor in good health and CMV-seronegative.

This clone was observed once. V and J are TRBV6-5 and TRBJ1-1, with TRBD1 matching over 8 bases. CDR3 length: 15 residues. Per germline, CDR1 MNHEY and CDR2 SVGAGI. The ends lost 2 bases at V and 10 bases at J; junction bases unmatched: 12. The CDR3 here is CASSYGQGLIGAAFF. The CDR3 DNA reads TGTGCCAGCAGTTACGGACAGGGCCTCATTGGGGCAGCTTTCTTT.

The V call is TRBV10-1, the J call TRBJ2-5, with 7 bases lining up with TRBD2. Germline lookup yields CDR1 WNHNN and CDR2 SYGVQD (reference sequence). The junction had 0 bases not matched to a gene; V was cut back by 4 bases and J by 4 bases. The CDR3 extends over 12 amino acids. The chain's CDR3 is CASSAGGETQYF. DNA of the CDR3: TGCGCCAGCAGTGCGGGGGGAGAGACCCAGTACTTC.

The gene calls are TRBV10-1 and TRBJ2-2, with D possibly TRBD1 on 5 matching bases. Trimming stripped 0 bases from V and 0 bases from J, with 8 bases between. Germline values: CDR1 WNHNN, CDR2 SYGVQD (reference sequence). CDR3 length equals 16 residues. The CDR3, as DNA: TGCGCCAGCAGTGAGTCGGGGCGACCGAACACCGGGGAGCTGTTTTTT. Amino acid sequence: CASSESGRPNTGELFF.

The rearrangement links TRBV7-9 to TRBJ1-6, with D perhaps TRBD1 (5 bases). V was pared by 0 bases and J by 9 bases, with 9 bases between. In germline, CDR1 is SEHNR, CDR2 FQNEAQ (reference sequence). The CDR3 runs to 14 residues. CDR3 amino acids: CASSLALRVSPLHF. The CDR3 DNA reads TGTGCCAGCAGCTTAGCGCTCAGGGTTTCACCCCTCCACTTT.

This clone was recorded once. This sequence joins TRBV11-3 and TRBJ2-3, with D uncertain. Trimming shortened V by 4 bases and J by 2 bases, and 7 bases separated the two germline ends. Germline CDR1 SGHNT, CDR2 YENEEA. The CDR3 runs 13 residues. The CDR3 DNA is TGTGCCAGCAGCTCCCACTCCACAGATACGCAGTATTTT. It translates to CASSSHSTDTQYF.

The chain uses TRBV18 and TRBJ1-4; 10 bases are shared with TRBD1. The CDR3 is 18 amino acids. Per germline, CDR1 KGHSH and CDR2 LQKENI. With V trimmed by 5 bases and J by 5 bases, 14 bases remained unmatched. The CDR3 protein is CASSAVGQGPSWNEKLFF. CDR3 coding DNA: TGTGCCAGCTCAGCCGTGGGACAGGGGCCCTCATGGAATGAAAAACTGTTTTTT.

CDR3 nucleotide sequence: TGTGCCAGCAGTTCTCAGGTCGCGACTTTCTTT. Encoded protein: CASSSQVATFF. This chain connects TRBV6-5 to TRBJ1-1, with D unclear. V lost 4 bases and J lost 12, with 12 bases in between. CDR1 and CDR2 from the germline V gene are MNHEY and SVGAGI. The CDR3 loop spans 11 amino acids.

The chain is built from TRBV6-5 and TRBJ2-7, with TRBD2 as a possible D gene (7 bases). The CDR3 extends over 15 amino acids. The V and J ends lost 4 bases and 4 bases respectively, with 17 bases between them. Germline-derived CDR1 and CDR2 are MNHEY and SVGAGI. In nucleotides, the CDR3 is TGTGCCAGCAGTTGGGGGGGCGGGAGAAGATACGAGCAGTACTTC. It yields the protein CASSWGGGRRYEQYF.

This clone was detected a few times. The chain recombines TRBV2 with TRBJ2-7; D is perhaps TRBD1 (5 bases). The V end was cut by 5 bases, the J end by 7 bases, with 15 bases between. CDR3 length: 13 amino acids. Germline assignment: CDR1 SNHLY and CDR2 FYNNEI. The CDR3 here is CASSKGAQREQYF. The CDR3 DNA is TGTGCCAGCAGTAAAGGGGCCCAAAGGGAGCAGTACTTC.

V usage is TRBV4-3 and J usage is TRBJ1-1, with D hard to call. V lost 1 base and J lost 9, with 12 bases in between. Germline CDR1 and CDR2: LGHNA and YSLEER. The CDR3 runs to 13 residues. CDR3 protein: CASSQVPARQAFF. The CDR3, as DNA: TGCGCCAGCAGCCAAGTCCCCGCCAGGCAAGCTTTCTTT.

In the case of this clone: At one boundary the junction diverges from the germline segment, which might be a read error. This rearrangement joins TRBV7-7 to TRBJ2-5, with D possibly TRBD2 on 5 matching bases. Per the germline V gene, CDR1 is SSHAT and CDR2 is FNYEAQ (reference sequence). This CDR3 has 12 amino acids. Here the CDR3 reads CASSPDWETQYF. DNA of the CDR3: TGTGCTAGCAGCCCGGACTGGGAGACCCAGTACTTC.

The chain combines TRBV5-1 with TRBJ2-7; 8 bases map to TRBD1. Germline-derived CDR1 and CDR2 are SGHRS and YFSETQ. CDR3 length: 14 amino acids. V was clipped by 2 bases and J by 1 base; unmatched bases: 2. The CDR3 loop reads CASSFDRGSYEQYF. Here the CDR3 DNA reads TGCGCCAGCAGCTTTGACAGGGGTTCCTACGAGCAGTACTTC.

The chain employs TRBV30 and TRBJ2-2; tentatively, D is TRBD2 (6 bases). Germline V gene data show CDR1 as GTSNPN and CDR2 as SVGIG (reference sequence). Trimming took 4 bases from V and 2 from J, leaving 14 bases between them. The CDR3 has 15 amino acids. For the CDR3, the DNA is TGTGCCTGGACGGAGGGCCCGGGTAACACCGGGGAGCTGTTTTTT. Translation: CAWTEGPGNTGELFF.

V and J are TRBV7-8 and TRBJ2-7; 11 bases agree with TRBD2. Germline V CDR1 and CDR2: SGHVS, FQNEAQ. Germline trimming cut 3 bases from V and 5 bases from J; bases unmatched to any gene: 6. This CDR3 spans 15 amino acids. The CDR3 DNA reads TGTGCCAGCAGCTTGGAACTAGCGGGAGTCCACGAGCAGTACTTC. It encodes CASSLELAGVHEQYF.

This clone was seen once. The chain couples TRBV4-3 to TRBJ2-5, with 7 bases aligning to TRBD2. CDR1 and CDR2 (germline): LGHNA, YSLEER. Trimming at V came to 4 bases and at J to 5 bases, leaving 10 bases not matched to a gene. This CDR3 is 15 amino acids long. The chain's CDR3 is CASSLETWEGETQYF. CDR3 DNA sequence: TGCGCCAGCAGCCTCGAAACATGGGAGGGCGAGACCCAGTACTTC.

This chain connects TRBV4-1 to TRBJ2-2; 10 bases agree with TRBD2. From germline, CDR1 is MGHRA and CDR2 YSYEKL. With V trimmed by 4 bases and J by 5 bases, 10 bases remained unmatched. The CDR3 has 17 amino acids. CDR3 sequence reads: CASSPPLAGVRTGELFF. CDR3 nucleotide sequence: TGCGCCAGCAGCCCCCCCCTAGCGGGAGTTCGAACCGGGGAGCTGTTTTTT.

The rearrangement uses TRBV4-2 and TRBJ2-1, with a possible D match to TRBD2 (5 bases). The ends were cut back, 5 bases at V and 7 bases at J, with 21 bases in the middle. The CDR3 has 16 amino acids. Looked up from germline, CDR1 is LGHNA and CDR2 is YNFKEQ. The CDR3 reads CASSGEGSVNGNEQFF. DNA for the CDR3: TGTGCCAGCAGCGGTGAGGGTAGCGTTAATGGGAATGAGCAGTTCTTC.

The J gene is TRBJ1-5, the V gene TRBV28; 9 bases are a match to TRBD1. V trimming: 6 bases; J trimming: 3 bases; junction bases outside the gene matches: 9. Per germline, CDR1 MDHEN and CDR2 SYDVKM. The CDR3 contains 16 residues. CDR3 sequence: CASSLPGQGPNQPQHF. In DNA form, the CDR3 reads TGTGCCAGCAGCCTTCCGGGACAGGGACCCAATCAGCCCCAGCATTTT.